The present T cell receptor (beta chain) was sequenced within a study of breast tumors, draining lymph nodes, adjacent tissues. CDR3 length: 15 residues. CDR1 and CDR2 from the germline V gene are DFQATT and SNEGSKA (reference sequence). V lost 0 bases to trimming and J lost 3 bases; unmatched junction nucleotides: 2. Whole-study results and caveats: Compared with lymph nodes, tumors were less diverse; compared with nontumor tissue, more. Data fit most tumor T cells coming from lymph node, expanding in tumor. The lymph node origin of tumor T cells was framed as consistent with a hypothesis, not demonstrated. Luminal-like breast cancer showed significantly higher tumor–nontumor repertoire similarity than basal-like.

This clonotype appeared many times. The antigen is not known. Using its own MiXCR run on the multiplex PCR reads, TCRdb lists one record per CDR3 protein. The data show about 60,000 distinct CDR3 sequences, approximately 54% seen once. Sequencing was carried out using breast tumor tissue. This TCR was recovered from a female donor with breast cancer. Some clones in this sample may be carry-over from other donors' samples. The chain links TRBV20-1 to TRBJ2-1; TRBD2 agrees at 10 bases. CDR3 protein: CSARDTSGDYNEQFF. The CDR3, as DNA: TGCAGTGCTAGAGATACTAGCGGGGACTACAATGAGCAGTTCTTC.